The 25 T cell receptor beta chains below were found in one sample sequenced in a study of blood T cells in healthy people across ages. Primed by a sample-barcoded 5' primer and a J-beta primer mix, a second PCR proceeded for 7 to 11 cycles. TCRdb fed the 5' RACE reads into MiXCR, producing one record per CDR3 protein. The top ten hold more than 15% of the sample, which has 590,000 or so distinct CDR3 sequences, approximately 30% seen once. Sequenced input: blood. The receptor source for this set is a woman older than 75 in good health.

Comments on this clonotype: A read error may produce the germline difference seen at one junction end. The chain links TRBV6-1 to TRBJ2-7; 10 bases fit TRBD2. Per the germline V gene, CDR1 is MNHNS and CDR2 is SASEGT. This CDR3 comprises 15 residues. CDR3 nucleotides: TGTGCCAGCAGTGAAATGGGGACTAGCGCCTATGAGCAGTACTTC. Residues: CASSEMGTSAYEQYF.

The CDR3 DNA reads TGTGCCAGCAGTGAGGTGGACCCGAACACTGAAGCTTTCTTT. Protein: CASSEVDPNTEAFF. This chain uses TRBV6-1 with TRBJ1-1, with no clear D. Trimming left V 3 bases short and J 1 base short, with 9 bases between. Germline V gene lookup returns CDR1 MNHNS and CDR2 SASEGT. This CDR3 region has 14 residues.

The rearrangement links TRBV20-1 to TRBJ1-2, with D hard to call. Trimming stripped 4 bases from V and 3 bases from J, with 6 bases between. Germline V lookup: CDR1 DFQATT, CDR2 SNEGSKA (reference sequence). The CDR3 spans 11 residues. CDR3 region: CSATVYYGYTF. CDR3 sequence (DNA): TGCAGTGCTACAGTATACTATGGCTACACCTTC.

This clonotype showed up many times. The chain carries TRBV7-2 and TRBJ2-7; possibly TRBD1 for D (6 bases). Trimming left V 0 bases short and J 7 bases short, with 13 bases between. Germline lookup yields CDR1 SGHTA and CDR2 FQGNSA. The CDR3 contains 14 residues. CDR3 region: CASSLASGDREQYF. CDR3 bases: TGTGCCAGCAGCTTAGCGAGCGGAGACAGGGAGCAGTACTTC.

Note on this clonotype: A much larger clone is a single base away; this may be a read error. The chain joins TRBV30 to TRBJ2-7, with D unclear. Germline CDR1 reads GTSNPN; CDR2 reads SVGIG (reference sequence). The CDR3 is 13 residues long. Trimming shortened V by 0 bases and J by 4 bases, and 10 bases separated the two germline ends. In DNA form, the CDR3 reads TGTGCCTGGAGTGTCGGCAGAGAGTACGAGCAGTACTTC. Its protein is CAWSVGREYEQYF.

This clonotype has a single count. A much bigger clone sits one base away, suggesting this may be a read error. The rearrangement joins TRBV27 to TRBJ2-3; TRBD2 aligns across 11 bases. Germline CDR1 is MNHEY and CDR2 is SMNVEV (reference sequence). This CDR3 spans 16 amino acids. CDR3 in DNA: TGTGCCGGCAGTCCGCTTAGCGGGGGGGCATCAGATACGCAGTATTTT. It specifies CAGSPLSGGASDTQYF.

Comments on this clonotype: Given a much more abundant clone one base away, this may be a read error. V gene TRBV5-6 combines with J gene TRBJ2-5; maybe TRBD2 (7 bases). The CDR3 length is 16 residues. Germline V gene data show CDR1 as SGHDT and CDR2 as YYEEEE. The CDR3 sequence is CAGSPSEGGVLGTQYF. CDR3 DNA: TGTGCCGGCAGCCCCAGTGAGGGGGGGGTACTGGGGACCCAGTACTTC.

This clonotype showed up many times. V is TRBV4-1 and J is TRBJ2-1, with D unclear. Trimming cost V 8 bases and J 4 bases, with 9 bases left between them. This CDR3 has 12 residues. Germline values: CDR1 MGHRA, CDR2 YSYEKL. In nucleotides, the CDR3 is TGCGCCAGCCGCGACGGATACAATGAGCAGTTCTTC. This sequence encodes CASRDGYNEQFF.

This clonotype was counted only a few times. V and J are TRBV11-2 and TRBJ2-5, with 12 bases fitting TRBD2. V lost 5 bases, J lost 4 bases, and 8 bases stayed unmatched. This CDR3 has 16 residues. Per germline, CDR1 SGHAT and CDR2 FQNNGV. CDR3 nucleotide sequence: TGTGCCAGCAGCCCCACTAGCGGGGGGACCGGAGAGACCCAGTACTTC. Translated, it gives CASSPTSGGTGETQYF.

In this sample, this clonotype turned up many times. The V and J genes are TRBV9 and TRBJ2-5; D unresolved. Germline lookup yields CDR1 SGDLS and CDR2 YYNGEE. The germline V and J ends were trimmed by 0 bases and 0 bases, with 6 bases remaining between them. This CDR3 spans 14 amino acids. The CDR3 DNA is TGTGCCAGCAGCGTAGGAGCGCACCAAGAGACCCAGTACTTC. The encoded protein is CASSVGAHQETQYF.

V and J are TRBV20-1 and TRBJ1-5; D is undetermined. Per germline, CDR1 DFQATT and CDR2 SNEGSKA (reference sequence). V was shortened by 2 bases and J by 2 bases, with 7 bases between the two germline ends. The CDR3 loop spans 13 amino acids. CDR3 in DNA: TGCAGTGCTAGATCGCAGGGCAATCAGCCCCAGCATTTT. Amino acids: CSARSQGNQPQHF.

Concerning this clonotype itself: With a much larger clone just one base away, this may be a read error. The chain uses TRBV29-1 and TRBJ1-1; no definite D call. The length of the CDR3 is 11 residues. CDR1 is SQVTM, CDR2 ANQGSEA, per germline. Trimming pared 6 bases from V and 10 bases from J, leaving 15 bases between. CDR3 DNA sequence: TGCAGCGTCCAACCGGCCCTTGGAGCTTTCTTT. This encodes CSVQPALGAFF. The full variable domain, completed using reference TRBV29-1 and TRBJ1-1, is SAVISQKPSRDICQRGTSLTIQCQVDSQVTMMFWYRQQPGQSLTLIATANQGSEATYESGFVIDKFPISRPNLTFSTLTVSNMSPEDSSIYLCSVQPALGAFFGQGTRLTVV.

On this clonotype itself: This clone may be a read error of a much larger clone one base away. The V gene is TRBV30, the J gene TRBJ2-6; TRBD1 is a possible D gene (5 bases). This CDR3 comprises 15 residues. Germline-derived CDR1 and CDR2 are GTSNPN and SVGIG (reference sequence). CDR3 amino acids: CAWSPRASGANVRTF. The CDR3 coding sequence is TGTGCCTGGAGCCCTAGGGCCTCTGGGGCCAACGTCCGGACTTTC.

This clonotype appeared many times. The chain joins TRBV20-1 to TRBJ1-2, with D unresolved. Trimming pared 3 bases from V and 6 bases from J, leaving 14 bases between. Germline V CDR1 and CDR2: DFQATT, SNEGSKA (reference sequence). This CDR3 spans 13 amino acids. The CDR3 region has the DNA TGCAGTGCTAGCCAGATAGGAGGGCATGGCTACACCTTC. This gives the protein CSASQIGGHGYTF.

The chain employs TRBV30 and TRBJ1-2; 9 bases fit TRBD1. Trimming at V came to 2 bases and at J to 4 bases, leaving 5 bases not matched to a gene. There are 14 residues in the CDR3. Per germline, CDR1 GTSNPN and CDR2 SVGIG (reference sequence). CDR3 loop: CAWSRDRVFYGYTF. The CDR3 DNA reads TGTGCCTGGAGTCGGGACAGGGTTTTCTATGGCTACACCTTC.

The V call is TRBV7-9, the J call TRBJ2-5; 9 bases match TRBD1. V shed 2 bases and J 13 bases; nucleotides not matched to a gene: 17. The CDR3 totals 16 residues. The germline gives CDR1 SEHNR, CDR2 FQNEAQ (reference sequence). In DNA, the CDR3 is TGTGCCAGCAGCTTACACGACAGGGGGGCGAGGACTGAAGCGTACTTC. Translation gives CASSLHDRGARTEAYF.

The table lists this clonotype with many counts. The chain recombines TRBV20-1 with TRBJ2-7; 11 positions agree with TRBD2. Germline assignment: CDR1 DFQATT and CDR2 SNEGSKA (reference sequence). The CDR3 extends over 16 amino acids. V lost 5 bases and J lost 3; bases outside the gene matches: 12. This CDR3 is CSAHDPSGGPLYEQYF. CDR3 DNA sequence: TGCAGTGCTCACGATCCTAGCGGGGGGCCCCTCTACGAGCAGTACTTC.

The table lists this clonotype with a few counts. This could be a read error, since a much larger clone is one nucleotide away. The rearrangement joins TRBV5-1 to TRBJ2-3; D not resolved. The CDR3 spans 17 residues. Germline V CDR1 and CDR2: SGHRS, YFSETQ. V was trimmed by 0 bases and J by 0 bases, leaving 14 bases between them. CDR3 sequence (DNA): TGCGCCAGCAGCTTGGATGTCAGACCCTCTAGCACAGATACGCAGTATTTT. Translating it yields CASSLDVRPSSTDTQYF.

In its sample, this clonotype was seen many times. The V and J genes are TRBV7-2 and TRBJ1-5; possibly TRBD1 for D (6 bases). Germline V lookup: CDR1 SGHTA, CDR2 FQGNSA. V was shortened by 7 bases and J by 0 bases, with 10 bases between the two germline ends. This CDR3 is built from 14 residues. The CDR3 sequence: CASTRTDSNQPQHF. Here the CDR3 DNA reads TGTGCCAGCACCCGGACAGATAGCAATCAGCCCCAGCATTTT.

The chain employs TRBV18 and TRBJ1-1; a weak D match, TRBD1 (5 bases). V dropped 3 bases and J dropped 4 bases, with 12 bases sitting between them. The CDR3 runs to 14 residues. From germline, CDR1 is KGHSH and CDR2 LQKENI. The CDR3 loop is CASSPFQGGTEAFF. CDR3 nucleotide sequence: TGTGCCAGCTCACCTTTTCAGGGTGGCACTGAAGCTTTCTTT.

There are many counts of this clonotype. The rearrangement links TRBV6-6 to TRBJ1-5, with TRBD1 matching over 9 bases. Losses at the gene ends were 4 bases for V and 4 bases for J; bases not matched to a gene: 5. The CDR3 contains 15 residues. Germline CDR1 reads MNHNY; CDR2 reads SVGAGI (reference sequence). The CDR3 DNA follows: TGTGCCAGCAGTTGGGACAGGGCCCGGAATCAGCCCCAGCATTTT. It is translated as CASSWDRARNQPQHF.

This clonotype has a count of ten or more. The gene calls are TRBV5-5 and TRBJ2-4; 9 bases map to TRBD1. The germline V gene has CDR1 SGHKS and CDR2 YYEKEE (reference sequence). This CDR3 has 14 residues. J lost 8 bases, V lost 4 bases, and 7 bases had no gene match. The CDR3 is CASSRTGAGDIQYF. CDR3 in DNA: TGTGCCAGCAGCCGGACAGGGGCAGGGGACATTCAGTACTTC.

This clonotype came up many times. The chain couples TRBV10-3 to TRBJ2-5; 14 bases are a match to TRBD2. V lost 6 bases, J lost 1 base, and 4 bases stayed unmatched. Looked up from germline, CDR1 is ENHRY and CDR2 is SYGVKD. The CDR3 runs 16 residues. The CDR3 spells CAIRSGLAGAQETQYF. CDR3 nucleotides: TGTGCCATCAGGTCGGGACTAGCGGGGGCCCAAGAGACCCAGTACTTC.

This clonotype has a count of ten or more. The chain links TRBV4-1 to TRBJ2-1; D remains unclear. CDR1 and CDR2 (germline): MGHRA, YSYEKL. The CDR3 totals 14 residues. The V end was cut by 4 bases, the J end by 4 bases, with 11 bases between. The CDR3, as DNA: TGCGCCAGCAGCCCCACTGAGGCTTACAATGAGCAGTTCTTC. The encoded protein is CASSPTEAYNEQFF.

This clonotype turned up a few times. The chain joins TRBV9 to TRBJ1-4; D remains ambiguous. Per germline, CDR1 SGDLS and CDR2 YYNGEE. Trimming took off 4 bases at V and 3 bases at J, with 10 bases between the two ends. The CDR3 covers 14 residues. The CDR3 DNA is TGTGCCAGCAGCCCGGGCGTATCTAATGAAAAACTGTTTTTT. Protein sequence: CASSPGVSNEKLFF. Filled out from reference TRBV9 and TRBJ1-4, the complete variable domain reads DSGVTQTPKHLITATGQRVTLRCSPRSGDLSVYWYQQSLDQGLQFLIQYYNGEERAKGNILERFSAQQFPDLHSELNLSSLELGDSALYFCASSPGVSNEKLFFGSGTQLSVL.